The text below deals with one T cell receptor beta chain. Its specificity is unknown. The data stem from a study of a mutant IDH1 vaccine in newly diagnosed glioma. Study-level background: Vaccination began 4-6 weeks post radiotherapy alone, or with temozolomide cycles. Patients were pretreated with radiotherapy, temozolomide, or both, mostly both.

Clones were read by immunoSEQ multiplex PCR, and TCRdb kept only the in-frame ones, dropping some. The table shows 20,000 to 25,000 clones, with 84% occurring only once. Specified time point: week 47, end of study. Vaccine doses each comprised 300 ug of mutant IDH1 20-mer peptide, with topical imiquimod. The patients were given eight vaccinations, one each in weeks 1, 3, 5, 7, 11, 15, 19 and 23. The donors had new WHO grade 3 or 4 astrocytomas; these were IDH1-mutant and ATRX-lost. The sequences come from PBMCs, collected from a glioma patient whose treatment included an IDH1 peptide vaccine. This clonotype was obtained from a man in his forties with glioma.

The CDR3: CASSSRGLAGPGNTGELFF. As DNA, the CDR3 is TGTGCCAGCAGCTCTCGAGGACTAGCGGGACCAGGGAACACCGGGGAGCTGTTTTTT. The chain couples TRBV21-1 to TRBJ2-2; the DNA was not compared with TRBD2, the D call given in the table. TRBV21-1 is marked as a pseudogene. The CDR3 is 19 amino acids.